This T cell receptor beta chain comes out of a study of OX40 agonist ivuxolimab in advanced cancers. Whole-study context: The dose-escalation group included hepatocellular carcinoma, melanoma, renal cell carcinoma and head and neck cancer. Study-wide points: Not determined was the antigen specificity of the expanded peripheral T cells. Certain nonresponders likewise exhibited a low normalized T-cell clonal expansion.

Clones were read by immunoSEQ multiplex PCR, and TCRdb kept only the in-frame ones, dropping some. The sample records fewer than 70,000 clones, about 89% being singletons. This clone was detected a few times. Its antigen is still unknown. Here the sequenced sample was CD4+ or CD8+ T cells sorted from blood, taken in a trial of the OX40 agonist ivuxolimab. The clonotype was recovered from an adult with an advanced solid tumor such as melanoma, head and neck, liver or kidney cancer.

The DNA of the CDR3 is TGTGCCAGTAGTCCCCAAAAGACAGGGAATCAGCCCCAGCATTTT. Translation: CASSPQKTGNQPQHF. The chain carries TRBV19 and TRBJ1-5, with 7 bases aligning to TRBD1. After removal of 5 bases from V and 4 bases from J, the junction contained 8 bases not matched to a gene. CDR3 size: 15 residues. Germline V lookup: CDR1 LNHDA, CDR2 SQIVND (reference sequence).